A single T cell receptor (beta chain) is shown here with its context. The specificity of this receptor is unknown. No much larger clone is present one base from it, and per-base qualities are unavailable. The germline V gene (reference sequence) provides CDR1 SEHNR and CDR2 FQNEAQ. Counted from cysteine to phenylalanine, this CDR3 has 16 amino acids. The DNA shown is the 48-base CDR3, in frame from base 1. V lost 5 bases and J lost 5 bases, and the count of bases not matched to a germline gene is 11. This sample was included in a study of blood T cell repertoires in COVID-19 (dated by TCRdb to 2020 to 2022). About the full investigation: Collaborator samples came from the United States, Italy and Spain and covered acute and convalescent phases of COVID-19. The material from the prospective study consisted of cDNA or gDNA derived from T cells, B-cell-depleted T cells, or PBMCs. The dataset comprised deeply sampled blood TCRbeta repertoires from subjects exposed to, actively infected with, or recovered from COVID-19. The repertoires were released in a freely available public database meant as a resource for research on the immune response to SARS-CoV-2. Samples came from the ongoing ImmuneRACE study (first 160 participants) plus 1,254 subjects from 6 global collaborators. A de-identified subject ID, COVID-19 status, age in years and sex were almost always included in the sample metadata. Where available, HLA class I and class II types were obtained from metadata supplied by the sample provider rather than from assay-based typing. Results the study describes overall, beyond this receptor: Clinical and demographic metadata were provided uncurated, with the amount varying by source and participant.

In the prospective study, participants were about 18 to 95 years old, resided in around 25 geographic areas of the United States, and were enrolled through a virtual design. Cohort assignment in the prospective study relied on participant-reported clinical history from a screening survey and a study questionnaire. In the prospective study, whole blood, serum and a nasopharyngeal or oropharyngeal swab were collected from each participant by mobile phlebotomists. Additional blood draws and questionnaires over an approximately 2-month period could optionally be provided by prospective study participants. Before DNA extraction, prospective study blood samples were shipped either frozen or at room temperature. TCRbeta CDR3 regions were amplified from genomic DNA by means of the immunoSEQ Assay, a bias-controlled multiplex PCR. Processing in the source paper ran as follows. Within the assay, amplification of reference gene primers was used to estimate how many nucleated cells each sample contained. To quantify the absolute abundance of each unique TCRbeta CDR3 rearrangement, sequence reads were collapsed and filtered. For each sample, productive Simpson clonality was calculated as the square root of Simpson's diversity index across productive rearrangements. TCRdb limited this immuneACCESS table to in-frame rearrangements with V and J called. A share of clones is missing; checked studies link under half to unresolved V genes, and the rest is unexplained. D and trimming come from the DNA, and the V and J calls and clone size come from that table. In all, the sample holds 250,000 to 350,000 clones, and nearly 90% of those were seen once. The top ten clonotypes cover approximately 1.5% of the sample.

The V gene is TRBV7-9 and the J gene is TRBJ2-3, with 9 central nucleotides matching TRBD2. The sample was PBMCs or T cells enriched from blood (not recorded which). The origin of this receptor is a young woman with acute COVID-19. The nucleotide sequence is given as TGTGCCAGCAGCCCCCGGGAGAGCGGGAGGCAAGATACGCAGTATTTT. It translates to CASSPRESGRQDTQYF.